Listed here is a single T cell receptor (beta chain). The antigen is unknown. A second about 6 to 12 cycle PCR used barcoded and J-beta primers. TCRdb ran MiXCR on the 5' RACE reads and lists one entry per CDR3 protein. The data contain fewer than 900,000 distinct CDR3 sequences, around 49% of them singletons. The data stem from a study of blood T cells in healthy people across ages. Study-wide findings and caveats: When one million T cells were used, diversity estimates were thought to be underestimates. As naive T cell percentage varied, TCR beta diversity correlated strongly with it. Without sorted subsets, naive and antigen-experienced compartments could not be conclusively compared. Both naive CD4+ cell counts and diversity were greater in long-lived donors than in aged donors.

From germline, CDR1 is LGHDT and CDR2 YNNKEL (reference sequence). V was clipped by 1 base and J by 4 bases, with 7 bases between them. CDR3 size: 13 residues. Material: blood. This sequence was found in a woman aged 55-69 years in good health. The chain recombines TRBV3-1 with TRBJ1-1; D remains unclear. DNA of the CDR3: TGTGCCAGCAGCCAAGTGGGGAGCACTGAAGCTTTCTTT. Residues: CASSQVGSTEAFF.